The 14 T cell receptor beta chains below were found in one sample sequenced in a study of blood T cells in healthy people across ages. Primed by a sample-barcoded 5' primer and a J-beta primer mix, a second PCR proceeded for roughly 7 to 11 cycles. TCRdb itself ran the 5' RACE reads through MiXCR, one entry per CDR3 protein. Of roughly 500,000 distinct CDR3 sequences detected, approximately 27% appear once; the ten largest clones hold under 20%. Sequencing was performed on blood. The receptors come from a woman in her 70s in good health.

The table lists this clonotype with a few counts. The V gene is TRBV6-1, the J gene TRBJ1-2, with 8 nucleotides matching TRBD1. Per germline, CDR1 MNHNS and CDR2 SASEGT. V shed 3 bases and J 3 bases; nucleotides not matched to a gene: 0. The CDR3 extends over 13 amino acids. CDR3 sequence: CASSETGDYGYTF. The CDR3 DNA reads TGTGCCAGCAGTGAGACAGGGGACTATGGCTACACCTTC.

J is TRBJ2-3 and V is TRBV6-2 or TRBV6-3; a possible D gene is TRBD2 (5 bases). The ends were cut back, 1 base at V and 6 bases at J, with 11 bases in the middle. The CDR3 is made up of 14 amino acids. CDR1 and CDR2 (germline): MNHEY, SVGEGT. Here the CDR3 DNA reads TGTGCCAGCAGTTACTTCCCGGGGAGCGATACGCAGTATTTT. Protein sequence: CASSYFPGSDTQYF.

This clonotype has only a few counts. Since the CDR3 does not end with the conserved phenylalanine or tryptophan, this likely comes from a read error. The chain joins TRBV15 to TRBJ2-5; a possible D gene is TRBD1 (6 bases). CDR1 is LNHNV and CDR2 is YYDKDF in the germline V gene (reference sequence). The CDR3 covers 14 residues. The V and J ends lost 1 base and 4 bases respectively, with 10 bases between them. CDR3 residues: CATSRGGGLETQYL. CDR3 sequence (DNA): TGTGCCACCAGCAGAGGAGGGGGATTAGAGACCCAGTACCTC.

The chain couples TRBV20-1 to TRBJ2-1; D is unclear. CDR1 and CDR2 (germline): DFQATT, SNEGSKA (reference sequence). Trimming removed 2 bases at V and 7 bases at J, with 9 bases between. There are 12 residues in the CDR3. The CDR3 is CSARSGSNEQFF. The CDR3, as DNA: TGCAGTGCTAGATCCGGGTCGAATGAGCAGTTCTTC.

CDR3 amino acids: CASSPFEQNYGYTF. CDR3 sequence (DNA): TGTGCCAGTAGCCCCTTCGAACAGAACTATGGCTACACCTTC. The chain joins TRBV19 to TRBJ1-2; D gene uncertain. The V end was cut by 6 bases, the J end by 2 bases, with 13 bases between. The CDR3 runs to 14 residues. CDR1 is LNHDA and CDR2 is SQIVND in the germline V gene (reference sequence).

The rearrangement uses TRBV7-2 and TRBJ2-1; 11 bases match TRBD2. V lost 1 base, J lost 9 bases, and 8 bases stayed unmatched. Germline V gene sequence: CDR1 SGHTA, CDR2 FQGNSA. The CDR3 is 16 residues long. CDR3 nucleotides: TGTGCCAGCAGCTTAGTGCAGACTAGCGGGGAGGGTGAGCAGTTCTTC. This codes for CASSLVQTSGEGEQFF.

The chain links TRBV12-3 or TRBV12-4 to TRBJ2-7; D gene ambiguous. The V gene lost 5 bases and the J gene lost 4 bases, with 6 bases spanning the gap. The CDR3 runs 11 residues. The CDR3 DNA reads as TGTGCCAGCAGTGGAAGGTACGAGCAGTACTTC. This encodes CASSGRYEQYF.

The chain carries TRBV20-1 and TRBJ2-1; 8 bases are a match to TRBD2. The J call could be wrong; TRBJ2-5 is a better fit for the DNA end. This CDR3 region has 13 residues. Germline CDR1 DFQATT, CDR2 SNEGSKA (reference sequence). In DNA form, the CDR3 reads TGCAGTGCTAGAGTTCGGGAGGGAGAGACCCAGTACTTC. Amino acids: CSARVREGETQYF.

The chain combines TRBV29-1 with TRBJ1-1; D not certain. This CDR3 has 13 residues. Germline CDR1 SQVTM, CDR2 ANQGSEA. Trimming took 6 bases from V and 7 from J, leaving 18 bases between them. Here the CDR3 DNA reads TGCAGCGTAAAAACTACCGGGATGGGTGAAGCTTTCTTT. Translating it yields CSVKTTGMGEAFF.

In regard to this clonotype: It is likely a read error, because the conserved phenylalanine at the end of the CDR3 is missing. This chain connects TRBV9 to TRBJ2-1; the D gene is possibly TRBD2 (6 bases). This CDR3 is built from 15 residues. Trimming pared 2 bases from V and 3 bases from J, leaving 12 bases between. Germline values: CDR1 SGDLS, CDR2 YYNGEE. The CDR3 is CASSVRQGGYNEQFL. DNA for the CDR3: TGTGCCAGCAGCGTTCGGCAGGGAGGCTACAATGAGCAGTTCCTC.

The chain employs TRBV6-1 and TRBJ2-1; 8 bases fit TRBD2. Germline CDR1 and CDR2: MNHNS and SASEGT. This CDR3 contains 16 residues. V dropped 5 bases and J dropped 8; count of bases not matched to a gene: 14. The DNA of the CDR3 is TGTGCCAGCAGTAAGGGACTAGATAAGATAGGCGATGAGCAGTTCTTC. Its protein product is CASSKGLDKIGDEQFF.

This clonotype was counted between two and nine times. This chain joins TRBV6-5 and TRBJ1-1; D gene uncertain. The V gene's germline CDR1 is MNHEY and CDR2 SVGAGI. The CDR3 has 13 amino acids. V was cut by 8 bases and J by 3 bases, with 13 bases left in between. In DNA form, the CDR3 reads TGTGCCAGCCGCTGGTTTGATGACACTGAAGCTTTCTTT. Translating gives CASRWFDDTEAFF.

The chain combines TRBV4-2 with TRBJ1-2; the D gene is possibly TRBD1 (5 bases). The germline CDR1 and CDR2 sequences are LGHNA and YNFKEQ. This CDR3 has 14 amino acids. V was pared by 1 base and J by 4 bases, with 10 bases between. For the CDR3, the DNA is TGTGCCAGCAGCCAAGGGGACGGTCCCTATGGCTACACCTTC. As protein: CASSQGDGPYGYTF.

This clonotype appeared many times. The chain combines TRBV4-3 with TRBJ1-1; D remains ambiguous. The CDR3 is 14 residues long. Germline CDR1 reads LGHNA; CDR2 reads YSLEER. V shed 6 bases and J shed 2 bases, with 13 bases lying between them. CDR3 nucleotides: TGCGCCAGCAGTTTTACGGGCCTTAACACTGAAGCTTTCTTT. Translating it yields CASSFTGLNTEAFF.